Given below is one TCR beta chain in context. The antigen is not known. TCRdb keeps only in-frame clones here, not all; method: immunoSEQ multiplex PCR. The table includes about 680,000 clones, 92% detected once. This CDR3 is 12 amino acids long. The germline V gene has CDR1 MNHEY and CDR2 SMNVEV (reference sequence). Between the trimmed V and J ends, which lost 6 bases and 4 bases, there was a span of 10 bases. This entry comes from a study of shared clonotypes between healthy human individuals. Points from the study as a whole: What limited the represented genetic and exposure-history diversity was the small number of donors. Large depth notwithstanding, sorted-subset sequencing proved incomplete by rarefaction.

Terminally differentiated effector memory CD45RA+ cells were left out of the naive CD8 fraction, which was CD45RO-negative and positively selected for CCR7. Every contributor of samples was a Caucasian grown-up residing in Nashville, Tennessee. The chain carries TRBV27 and TRBJ2-7; D gene uncertain. The sequenced material came from naive CD8+ T cells sorted from blood. The receptor's source is a young man in good health. The CDR3 nucleotides read TGTGCCAGCAGCTCCCGGATGTACGAGCAGTACTTC. It codes for CASSSRMYEQYF.